Listed here are 2 T cell receptor beta chains from one sample, sequenced in a study of CD8+CD57+ T cells in acquired aplastic anemia. Patients chosen for sequencing had CD8+CD57+ cells that had expanded, as shown by flow cytometry. Genomic DNA served as template for TCR beta VDJ and CDR3 profiling. TCRdb ran MiXCR on the reads and lists one entry per CDR3 protein. The table has more than 150,000 distinct CDR3 sequences, around 50% seen once. Sequenced sample: sorted CD4+, CD8+, or CD8+CD57+ T cells (not recorded which) from PBMCs. The receptors were gathered from a human donor with aplastic anemia.

This clonotype was picked up a small number of times. The genes are TRBV7-2 and TRBJ1-1; D gene ambiguous. The germline V gene has CDR1 SGHTA and CDR2 FQGNSA. This CDR3 is built from 13 residues. Trimming stripped 1 base from V and 8 bases from J, with 11 bases between. The CDR3 reads CASSLELPREAFF. DNA for the CDR3: TGTGCCAGCAGCTTAGAGCTACCAAGAGAAGCTTTCTTT.

This clonotype was observed once. A single base separates this from a much larger clone, so it may be a read error. This chain uses TRBV12-3 or TRBV12-4 with TRBJ2-1; 11 positions match TRBD1. The CDR3 sequence is 13 residues long. The CDR3 sequence: CASSPREGQGVSF. DNA for the CDR3: TGTGCCAGCAGTCCCCGAGAGGGACAGGGGGTATCCTTC.